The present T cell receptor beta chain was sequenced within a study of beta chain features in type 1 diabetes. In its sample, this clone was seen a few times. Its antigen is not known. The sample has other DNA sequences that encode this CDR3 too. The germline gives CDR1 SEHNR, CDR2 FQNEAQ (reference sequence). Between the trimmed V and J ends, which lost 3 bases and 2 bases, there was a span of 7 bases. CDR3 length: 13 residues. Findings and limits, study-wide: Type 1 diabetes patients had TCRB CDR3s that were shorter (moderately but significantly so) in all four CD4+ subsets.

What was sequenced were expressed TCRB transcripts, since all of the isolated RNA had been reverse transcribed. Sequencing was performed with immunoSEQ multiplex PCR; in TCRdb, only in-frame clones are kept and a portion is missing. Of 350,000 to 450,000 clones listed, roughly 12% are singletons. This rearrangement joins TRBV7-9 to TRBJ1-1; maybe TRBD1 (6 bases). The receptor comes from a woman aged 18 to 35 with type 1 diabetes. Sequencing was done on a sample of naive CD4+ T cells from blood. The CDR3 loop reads CASSLGQNTEAFF. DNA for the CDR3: TGTGCCAGCAGCTTGGGACAAAACACTGAAGCTTTCTTT.